A single sample is the source of the 5 T cell receptor beta chains below, sequenced in a study of blood T cells in healthy people across ages. PCR was performed a second time for about 7 to 12 cycles using a sample-barcoded 5' primer and a J-beta primer mix. Using its own MiXCR run on the 5' RACE reads, TCRdb lists one record per CDR3 protein. The table lists approximately 490,000 distinct CDR3 sequences, more than 20% of them singletons. These data also featured in a second study, about T cells of mothers and their children.

Sequenced input: blood. The receptor set was obtained from a boy aged 5-17 years in good health.

V gene TRBV28 combines with J gene TRBJ2-1; D possibly uses TRBD1 or TRBD2 (5 bases each). Germline assignment: CDR1 MDHEN and CDR2 SYDVKM. The CDR3 length is 16 residues. V was clipped by 8 bases and J by 1 base, with 18 bases between them. The CDR3 reads CASAPGAYNSYNEQFF. The CDR3, as DNA: TGTGCCAGCGCCCCCGGGGCCTACAATTCCTACAATGAGCAGTTCTTC.

There are a few counts of this clonotype. The chain recombines TRBV28 with TRBJ1-3, with a tentative D call TRBD1 (6 bases). The length of the CDR3 is 15 residues. Germline values: CDR1 MDHEN, CDR2 SYDVKM. Deletions cut 2 bases from V and 2 bases from J, with 10 bases between. CDR3 DNA sequence: TGTGCCAGCAGTTTAACAGGGAGAACTGGAAACACCATATATTTT. Protein: CASSLTGRTGNTIYF.

The chain links TRBV7-2 to TRBJ2-5; 9 nucleotides line up with TRBD2. V lost 1 base and J lost 5; bases outside the gene matches: 8. This CDR3 spans 16 amino acids. Looked up from germline, CDR1 is SGHTA and CDR2 is FQGNSA. In DNA form, the CDR3 reads TGTGCCAGCAGCTTAGGGGCGGGGGGGCCGTCCGAGACCCAGTACTTC. It encodes CASSLGAGGPSETQYF.

The rearrangement joins TRBV5-1 to TRBJ2-2, with 9 positions matching TRBD2. Unmatched junction bases numbered 4, after V lost 3 bases and J lost 4 bases. The CDR3 spans 15 residues. Germline CDR1 and CDR2: SGHRS and YFSETQ. The DNA of the CDR3 is TGCGCCAGCAGCTCTAGCGGGATTTTCACCGGGGAGCTGTTTTTT. Residues: CASSSSGIFTGELFF.

The V and J genes are TRBV12-3 or TRBV12-4 and TRBJ1-5; no clear D. The V end was cut by 6 bases, the J end by 4 bases, with 13 bases between. The CDR3 spans 14 residues. The CDR3 DNA reads TGTGCCAGCAGCACTGATCTGGGGAATCAGCCCCAGCATTTT. This translates into CASSTDLGNQPQHF.